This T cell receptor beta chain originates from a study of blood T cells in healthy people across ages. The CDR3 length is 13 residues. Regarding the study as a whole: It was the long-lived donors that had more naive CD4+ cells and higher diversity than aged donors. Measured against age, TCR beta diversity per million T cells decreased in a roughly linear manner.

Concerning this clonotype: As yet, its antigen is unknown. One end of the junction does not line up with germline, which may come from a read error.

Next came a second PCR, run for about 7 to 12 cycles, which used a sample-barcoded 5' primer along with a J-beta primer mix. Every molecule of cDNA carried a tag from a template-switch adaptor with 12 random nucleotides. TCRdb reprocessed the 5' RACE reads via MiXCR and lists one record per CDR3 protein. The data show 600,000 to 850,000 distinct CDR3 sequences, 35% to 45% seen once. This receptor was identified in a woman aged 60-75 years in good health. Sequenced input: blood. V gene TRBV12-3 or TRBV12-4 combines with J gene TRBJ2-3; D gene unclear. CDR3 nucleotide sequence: TGTGTCAGCAGTAGAGTGCCCCCAGATACGCAGTATTTT. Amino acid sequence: CVSSRVPPDTQYF.